The TCR beta chain under discussion was sequenced for a study of shared clonotypes between healthy human individuals. Study overall: Donor composition was a couple of women and three men, aged 18 to 49. The study's findings and limits: Genetic and exposure-history diversity was limited by the small donor number.

Unsorted PBMC replicate PCRs used roughly 300 ng DNA, 32,000 or so T cell genomes. Produced via immunoSEQ multiplex PCR; TCRdb's table is partial and in-frame only. This table holds 470,000 or so clones, roughly 80% found once. There are 15 residues in the CDR3. Germline CDR1 SNHLY, CDR2 FYNNEI. The V end was cut by 3 bases, the J end by 1 base, with 12 bases between. Details on this clone: Its antigen is currently unknown.

Without sorting, samples used about 90 million PBMCs for genomic DNA. This TCR came from a woman aged 40 to 55 in good health. Some clones in this sample may be carry-over from other donors' samples. The sample was PBMCs. The gene calls are TRBV2 and TRBJ1-1, with a possible D match to TRBD1 (6 bases). DNA for the CDR3: TGTGCCAGCAGTGATTCAGGGGCCTCGAACACTGAAGCTTTCTTT. This sequence encodes CASSDSGASNTEAFF. Full variable domain (remainder filled in from reference TRBV2 and TRBJ1-1): EPEVTQTPSHQVTQMGQEVILRCVPISNHLYFYWYRQILGQKVEFLVSFYNNEISEKSEIFDDQFSVERPDGSNFTLKIRSTKLEDSAMYFCASSDSGASNTEAFFGQGTRLTVV.